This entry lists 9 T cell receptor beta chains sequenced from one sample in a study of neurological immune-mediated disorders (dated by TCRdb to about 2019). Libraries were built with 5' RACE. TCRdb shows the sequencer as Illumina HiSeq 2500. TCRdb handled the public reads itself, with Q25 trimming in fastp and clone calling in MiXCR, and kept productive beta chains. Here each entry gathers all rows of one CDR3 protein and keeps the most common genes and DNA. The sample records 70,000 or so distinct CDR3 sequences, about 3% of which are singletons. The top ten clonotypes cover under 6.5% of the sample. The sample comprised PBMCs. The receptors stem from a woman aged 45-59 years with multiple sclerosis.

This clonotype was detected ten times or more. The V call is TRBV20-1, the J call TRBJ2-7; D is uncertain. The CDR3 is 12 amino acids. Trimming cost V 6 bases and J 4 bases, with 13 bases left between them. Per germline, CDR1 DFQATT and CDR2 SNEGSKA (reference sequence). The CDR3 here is CSASRGNYEQYV. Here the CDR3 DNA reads TGCAGTGCCTCACGCGGCAATTACGAGCAGTACGTC.

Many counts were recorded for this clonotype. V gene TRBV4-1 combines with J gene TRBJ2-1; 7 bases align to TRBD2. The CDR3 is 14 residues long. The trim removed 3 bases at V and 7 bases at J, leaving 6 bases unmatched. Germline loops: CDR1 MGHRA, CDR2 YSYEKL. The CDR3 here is CASSHLTSQNEQFF. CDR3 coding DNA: TGCGCCAGCAGCCACCTGACTAGCCAGAATGAGCAGTTCTTC.

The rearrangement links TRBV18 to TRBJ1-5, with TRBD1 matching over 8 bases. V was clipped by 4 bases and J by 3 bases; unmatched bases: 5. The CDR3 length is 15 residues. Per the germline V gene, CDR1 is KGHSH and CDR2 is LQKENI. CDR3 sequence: CASSHGQGVNQPQHF. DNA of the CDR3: TGTGCCAGCTCACACGGACAGGGCGTCAATCAGCCCCAGCATTTT.

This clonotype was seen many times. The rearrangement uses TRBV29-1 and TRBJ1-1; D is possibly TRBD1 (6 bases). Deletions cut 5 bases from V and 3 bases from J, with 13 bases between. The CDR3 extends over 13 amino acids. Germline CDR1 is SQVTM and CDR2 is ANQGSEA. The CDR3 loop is CSVIRDIYTEAFF. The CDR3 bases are TGCAGCGTTATTCGGGACATATACACTGAAGCTTTCTTT.

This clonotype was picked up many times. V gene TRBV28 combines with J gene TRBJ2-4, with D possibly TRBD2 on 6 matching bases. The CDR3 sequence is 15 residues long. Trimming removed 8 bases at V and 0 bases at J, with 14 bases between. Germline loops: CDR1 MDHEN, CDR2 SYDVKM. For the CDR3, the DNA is TGTGCCAGCTCGGAAGCGGGCGGAGCCAAAAACATTCAGTACTTC. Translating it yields CASSEAGGAKNIQYF.

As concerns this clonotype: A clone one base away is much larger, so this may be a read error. CDR3 sequence reads: CASSLRKGDTEAFF. For the CDR3, the DNA is TGTGCCAGCAGCCTCCGAAAGGGTGACACTGAAGCTTTCTTT. This chain links TRBV3-1 with TRBJ1-1, with D uncertain. The CDR3 covers 14 residues. V lost 4 bases, J lost 3 bases, and 12 bases lay in between. Germline V gene data show CDR1 as LGHDT and CDR2 as YNNKEL (reference sequence).

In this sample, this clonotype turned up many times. The chain's CDR3 is CASSDQGFYEQYV. In nucleotides, the CDR3 is TGTGCCAGCAGTGATCAGGGGTTCTACGAGCAGTACGTC. The chain is built from TRBV6-1 and TRBJ2-7; perhaps TRBD1 as D (6 bases). Germline V gives CDR1 MNHNS, CDR2 SASEGT. This CDR3 has 13 residues. The V gene lost 3 bases and the J gene lost 3 bases, with 9 bases spanning the gap.

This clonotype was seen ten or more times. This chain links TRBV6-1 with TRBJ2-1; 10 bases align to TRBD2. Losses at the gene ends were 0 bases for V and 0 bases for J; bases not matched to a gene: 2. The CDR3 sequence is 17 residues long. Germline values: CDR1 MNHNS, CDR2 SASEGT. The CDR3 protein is CASSEASGGSSYNEQFF. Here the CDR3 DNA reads TGTGCCAGCAGTGAAGCTAGCGGGGGGAGCTCCTACAATGAGCAGTTCTTC.

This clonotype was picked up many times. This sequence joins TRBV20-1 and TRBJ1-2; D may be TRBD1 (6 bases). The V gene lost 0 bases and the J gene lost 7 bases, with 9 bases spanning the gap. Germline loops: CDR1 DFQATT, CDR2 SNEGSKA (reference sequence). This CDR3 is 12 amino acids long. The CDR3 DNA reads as TGCAGTGCTAGAGAAAGGGACATTGGCTACACCTTC. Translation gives CSARERDIGYTF.